Sequencing of this TCR beta chain was carried out in a study of cytomegalovirus exposure and HLA in healthy donors. Sequencing was performed with immunoSEQ multiplex PCR; in TCRdb, only in-frame clones are kept and a portion is missing. Of 150,000 to 200,000 clones in the sample, about 82% are singletons; the top ten hold around 2.5%. The J segment lost 4 bases and the V segment lost 2 bases, leaving 6 bases of the junction unmatched. This CDR3 is 16 amino acids long. CDR1 is SGDLS and CDR2 is YYNGEE in the germline V gene. The TCR originated in a man younger than 45 in good health and CMV-seropositive. The chain joins TRBV9 to TRBJ2-6, with TRBD1 identical over 7 bases. The sample taken for sequencing was PBMCs. The chain's CDR3 is CASSVPQGSGANVLTF. The CDR3 coding sequence is TGTGCCAGCAGCGTTCCACAGGGGTCCGGGGCCAACGTCCTGACTTTC.